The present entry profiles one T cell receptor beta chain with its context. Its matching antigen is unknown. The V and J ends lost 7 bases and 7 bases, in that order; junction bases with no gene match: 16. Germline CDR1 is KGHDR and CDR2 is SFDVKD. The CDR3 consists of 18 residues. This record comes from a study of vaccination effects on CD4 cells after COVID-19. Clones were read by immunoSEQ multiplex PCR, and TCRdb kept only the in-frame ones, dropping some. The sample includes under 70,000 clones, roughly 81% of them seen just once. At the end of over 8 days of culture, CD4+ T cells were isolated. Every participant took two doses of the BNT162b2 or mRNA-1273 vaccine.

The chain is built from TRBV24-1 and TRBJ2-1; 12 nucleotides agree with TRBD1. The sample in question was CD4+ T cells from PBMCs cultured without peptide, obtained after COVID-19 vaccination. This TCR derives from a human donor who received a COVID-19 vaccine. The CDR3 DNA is TGTGCCACCAGCGCTCCCGGCGGGACAGGGGGCGCCTCGAATGAGCAGTTCTTC. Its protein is CATSAPGGTGGASNEQFF.